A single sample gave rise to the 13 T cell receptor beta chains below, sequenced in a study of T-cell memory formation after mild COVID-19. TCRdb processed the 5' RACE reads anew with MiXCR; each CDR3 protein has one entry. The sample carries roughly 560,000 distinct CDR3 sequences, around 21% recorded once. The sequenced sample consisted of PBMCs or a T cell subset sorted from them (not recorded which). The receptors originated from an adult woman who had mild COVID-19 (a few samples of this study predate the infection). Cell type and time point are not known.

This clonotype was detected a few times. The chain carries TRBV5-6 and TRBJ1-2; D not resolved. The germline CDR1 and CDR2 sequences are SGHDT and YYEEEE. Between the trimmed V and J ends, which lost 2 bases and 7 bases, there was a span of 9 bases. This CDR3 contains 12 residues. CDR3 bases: TGTGCCAGCAGCTTCACCCCCGCTGGCTACACCTTC. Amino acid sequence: CASSFTPAGYTF.

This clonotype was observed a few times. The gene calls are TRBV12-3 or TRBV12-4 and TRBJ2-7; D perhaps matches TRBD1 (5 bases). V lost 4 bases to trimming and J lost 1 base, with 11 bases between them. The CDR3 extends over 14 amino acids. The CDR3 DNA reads TGTGCCAGCAGTTCGGACACGACTTCCTACGAGCAGTACTTC. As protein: CASSSDTTSYEQYF.

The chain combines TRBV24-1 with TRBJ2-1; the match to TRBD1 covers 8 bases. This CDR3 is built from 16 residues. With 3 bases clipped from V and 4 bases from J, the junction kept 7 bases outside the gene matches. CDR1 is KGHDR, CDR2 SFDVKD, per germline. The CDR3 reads CATSDGDRFYYNEQFF. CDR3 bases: TGTGCCACCAGTGATGGGGACAGGTTTTATTACAATGAGCAGTTCTTC.

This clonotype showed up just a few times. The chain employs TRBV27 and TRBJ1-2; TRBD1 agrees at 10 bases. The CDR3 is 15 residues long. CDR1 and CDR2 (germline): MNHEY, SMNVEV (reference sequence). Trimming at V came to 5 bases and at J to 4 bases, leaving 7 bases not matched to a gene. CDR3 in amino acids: CASSPSTGGVYGYTF. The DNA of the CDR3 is TGTGCCAGCAGTCCGTCGACAGGGGGCGTCTATGGCTACACCTTC.

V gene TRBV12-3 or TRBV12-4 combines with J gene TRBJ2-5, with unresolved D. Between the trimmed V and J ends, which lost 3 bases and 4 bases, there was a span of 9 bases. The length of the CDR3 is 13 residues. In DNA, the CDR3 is TGTGCCAGCAGTTTCCCCCCGGGAGAGACCCAGTACTTC. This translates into CASSFPPGETQYF.

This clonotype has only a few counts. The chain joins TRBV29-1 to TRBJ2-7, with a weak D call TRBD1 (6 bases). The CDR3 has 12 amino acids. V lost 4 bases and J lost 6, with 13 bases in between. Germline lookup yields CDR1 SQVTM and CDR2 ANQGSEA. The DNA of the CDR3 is TGCAGCGTTGGACAGGTTCCCCTCGAGCAGTACTTC. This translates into CSVGQVPLEQYF.

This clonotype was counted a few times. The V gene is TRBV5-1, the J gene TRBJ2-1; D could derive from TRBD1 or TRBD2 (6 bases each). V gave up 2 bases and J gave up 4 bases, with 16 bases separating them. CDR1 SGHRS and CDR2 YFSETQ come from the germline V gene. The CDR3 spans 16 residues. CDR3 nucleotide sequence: TGCGCCAGCAGCTTAGGGGGGCGGGAAGGTTACAATGAGCAGTTCTTC. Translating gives CASSLGGREGYNEQFF.

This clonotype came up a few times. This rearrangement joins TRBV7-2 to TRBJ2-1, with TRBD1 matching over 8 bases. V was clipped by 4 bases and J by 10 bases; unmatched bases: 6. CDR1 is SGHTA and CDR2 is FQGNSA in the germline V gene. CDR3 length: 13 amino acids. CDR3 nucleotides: TGTGCCAGCAGCTCAGACAGGGGCCGCGAGCAGTTCTTC. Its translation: CASSSDRGREQFF.

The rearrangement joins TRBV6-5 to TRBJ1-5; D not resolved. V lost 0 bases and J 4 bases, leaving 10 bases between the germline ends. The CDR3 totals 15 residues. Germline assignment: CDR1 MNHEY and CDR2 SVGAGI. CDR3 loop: CASSYSSVLNQPQHF. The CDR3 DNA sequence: TGTGCCAGCAGTTACTCGTCAGTACTGAATCAGCCCCAGCATTTT.

The CDR3 sequence is CASSVASGGAGHQETQYF. The CDR3 DNA reads as TGTGCCAGCAGTGTCGCTAGCGGGGGGGCAGGTCATCAAGAGACCCAGTACTTC. This chain uses TRBV6-1 with TRBJ2-5; 12 nucleotides align to TRBD2. Germline V CDR1 and CDR2: MNHNS, SASEGT. CDR3 length: 18 amino acids. V gave up 4 bases and J gave up 2 bases; unmatched junction bases: 11.

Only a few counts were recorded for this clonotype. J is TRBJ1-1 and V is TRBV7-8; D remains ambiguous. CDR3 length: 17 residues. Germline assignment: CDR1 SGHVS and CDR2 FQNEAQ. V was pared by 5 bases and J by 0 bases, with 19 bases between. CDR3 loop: CASSPGEGGHMNTEAFF. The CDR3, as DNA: TGTGCCAGCAGCCCCGGAGAGGGAGGCCACATGAACACTGAAGCTTTCTTT.

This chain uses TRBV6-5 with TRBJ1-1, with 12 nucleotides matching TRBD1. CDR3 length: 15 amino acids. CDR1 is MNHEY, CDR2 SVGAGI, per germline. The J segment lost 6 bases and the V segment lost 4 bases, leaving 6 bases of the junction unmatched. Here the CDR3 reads CASSSGQGATSEAFF. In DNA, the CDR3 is TGTGCCAGCAGTTCGGGACAGGGGGCGACTTCTGAAGCTTTCTTT.

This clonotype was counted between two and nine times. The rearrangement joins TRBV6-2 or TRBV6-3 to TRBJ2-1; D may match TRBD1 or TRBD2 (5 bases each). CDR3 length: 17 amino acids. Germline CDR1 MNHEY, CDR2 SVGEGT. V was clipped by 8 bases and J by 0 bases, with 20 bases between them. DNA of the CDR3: TGTGCCAGCGGTGACGCGGTCGGGACCAACTCCTACAATGAGCAGTTCTTC. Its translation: CASGDAVGTNSYNEQFF.